These 31 T cell receptor beta chains came from one sample sequenced in a study of T-cell reconstitution after alpha-beta-depleted transplantation in children. Using unique molecular identifiers, the investigators prepared the TCRbeta library. Each CDR3 protein gets one entry after TCRdb re-called the PCR reads with MiXCR. This table holds 81,000 or so distinct CDR3 sequences, 15% found once. This sample comprised PBMCs, mostly from graft donor cells, obtained 180 days after TCRalphabeta/CD19-depleted stem cell transplant. The receptors come from a male patient aged 2 to 10 who had a stem cell transplant for acute lymphoblastic leukemia, so the T cells may come from the graft donor.

The table lists this clonotype with a few counts. The genes are TRBV12-3 or TRBV12-4 and TRBJ2-2; D ambiguous. With 3 bases removed from V and 6 bases from J, the gap between germline ends came to 8 bases. The CDR3 runs to 13 residues. The CDR3 sequence: CASSLNAAGELFF. The DNA for the CDR3 is TGTGCCAGCAGTTTGAATGCGGCCGGGGAGCTGTTTTTT.

This clonotype was seen just once. V and J are TRBV7-9 and TRBJ2-7; D unresolved. Germline loops: CDR1 SEHNR, CDR2 FQNEAQ (reference sequence). Trimming removed 4 bases at V and 2 bases at J, with 12 bases between. This CDR3 has 14 amino acids. This CDR3 is CASSWPHMTYEQYF. In nucleotides, the CDR3 is TGTGCCAGCAGCTGGCCACATATGACCTACGAGCAGTACTTC.

The V and J genes are TRBV7-8 and TRBJ2-6; D call uncertain. This CDR3 has 14 amino acids. Germline values: CDR1 SGHVS, CDR2 FQNEAQ. V was shortened by 10 bases and J by 2 bases, with 12 bases between the two germline ends. CDR3 nucleotides: TGTGCCACGAGTAGAATCCCTGGGGCCAACGTCCTGACTTTC. Protein: CATSRIPGANVLTF. The full variable domain, rest sourced from reference TRBV7-8 and TRBJ2-6, is GAGVSQSPRYKVAKRGQDVALRCDPISGHVSLFWYQQALGQGPEFLTYFQNEAQLDKSGLPSDRFFAERPEGSVSTLKIQRTQQEDSAVYLCATSRIPGANVLTFGAGSRLTVL.

Only a few counts were recorded for this clonotype. The chain recombines TRBV4-2 with TRBJ2-2; 8 bases map to TRBD2. The ends lost 2 bases at V and 6 bases at J; junction bases unmatched: 5. The CDR3 contains 15 residues. The germline CDR1 and CDR2 sequences are LGHNA and YNFKEQ. CDR3 sequence reads: CASSQNGGGPGELFF. As DNA, the CDR3 is TGTGCCAGCAGCCAAAACGGGGGGGGCCCCGGGGAGCTGTTTTTT.

The table lists this clonotype with a few counts. The CDR3 DNA is TGTGCCAGCTCACCACTTTTTTTGGGCGTCTCCACTGAAAAACTGTTTTTT. Protein product: CASSPLFLGVSTEKLFF. V and J are TRBV18 and TRBJ1-4; no reliable D call. The germline V gene has CDR1 KGHSH and CDR2 LQKENI. Between the trimmed V and J ends, which lost 1 base and 7 bases, there was a span of 19 bases. CDR3 length: 17 amino acids.

This sequence joins TRBV5-1 and TRBJ2-5; 9 nucleotides agree with TRBD1. The germline V gene encodes CDR1 SGHRS and CDR2 YFSETQ. The V segment lost 7 bases and the J segment 4 bases; nucleotides outside the gene matches: 5. The CDR3 loop spans 13 amino acids. The CDR3 reads CASHTGGPETQYF. The CDR3 coding sequence is TGCGCCAGCCACACAGGGGGCCCAGAGACCCAGTACTTC.

The chain employs TRBV20-1 and TRBJ2-7; D is unresolved. The CDR3 consists of 13 residues. Germline values: CDR1 DFQATT, CDR2 SNEGSKA (reference sequence). V gave up 2 bases and J gave up 2 bases, with 10 bases separating them. DNA of the CDR3: TGCAGTGCTAGACCCCGAGACACCTACGAGCAGTACTTC. It is translated as CSARPRDTYEQYF.

The chain is built from TRBV12-3 or TRBV12-4 and TRBJ1-2, with no clear D. V was cut by 1 base and J by 8 bases, with 11 bases left in between. This CDR3 comprises 13 residues. The CDR3, as DNA: TGTGCCAGCAGTTTAGTAGCAGCGCGAGGCTACACCTTC. It specifies CASSLVAARGYTF.

The chain has TRBV20-1 and TRBJ2-5; weak D call: TRBD2 (5 bases). This CDR3 contains 13 residues. The V gene's germline CDR1 is DFQATT and CDR2 SNEGSKA (reference sequence). The ends were cut back, 1 base at V and 3 bases at J, with 9 bases in the middle. Here the CDR3 reads CSARGEREETQYF. CDR3 in DNA: TGCAGTGCTAGAGGGGAGAGGGAAGAGACCCAGTACTTC.

This clonotype has more than one count but fewer than ten. The V and J genes are TRBV5-1 and TRBJ2-1, with a possible D match to TRBD2 (7 bases). Per germline, CDR1 SGHRS and CDR2 YFSETQ. V lost 0 bases and J 7 bases, leaving 14 bases between the germline ends. The CDR3 totals 15 residues. Here the CDR3 DNA reads TGCGCCAGCAGCTTGGAAGGGGGAGGGAGGAATGAGCAGTTCTTC. Translation: CASSLEGGGRNEQFF.

The V call is TRBV20-1, the J call TRBJ1-5; no definite D call. Germline assignment: CDR1 DFQATT and CDR2 SNEGSKA (reference sequence). The CDR3 is 14 residues long. Between the trimmed V and J ends, which lost 8 bases and 5 bases, there was a span of 19 bases. The CDR3 is CSLRRGLEDQPQHF. The CDR3 region has the DNA TGCAGTCTACGACGAGGGCTCGAAGATCAGCCCCAGCATTTT.

The table lists this clonotype with many counts. The CDR3 loop reads CASSNVDRGGDEQYF. In DNA, the CDR3 is TGCGCCAGCAGCAACGTGGACAGGGGCGGCGACGAGCAGTACTTC. The rearrangement links TRBV5-1 to TRBJ2-7; 9 bases agree with TRBD1. Trimming removed 4 bases from V and 5 bases from J; junction bases left unmatched: 10. The V gene's germline CDR1 is SGHRS and CDR2 YFSETQ. The CDR3 covers 15 residues. Complete variable domain (other parts from reference TRBV5-1 and TRBJ2-7): KAGVTQTPRYLIKTRGQQVTLSCSPISGHRSVSWYQQTPGQGLQFLFEYFSETQRNKGNFPGRFSGRQFSNSRSEMNVSTLELGDSALYLCASSNVDRGGDEQYFGPGTRLTVT.

This clonotype has only a few counts. The chain recombines TRBV7-9 with TRBJ1-1; TRBD1 might be the D (6 bases). The germline V and J ends were trimmed by 5 bases and 1 base, with 14 bases remaining between them. There are 15 residues in the CDR3. CDR1 is SEHNR, CDR2 FQNEAQ, per germline (reference sequence). The chain's CDR3 is CASSPRRGKNTEAFF. As DNA, the CDR3 is TGTGCCAGCAGCCCGAGGAGGGGGAAGAACACTGAAGCTTTCTTT.

This clonotype appeared many times. The CDR3 coding sequence is TGTGCCAGCAGCCCTGACTCCTATAATTCACCCCTCCACTTT. Residues: CASSPDSYNSPLHF. The rearrangement uses TRBV7-6 and TRBJ1-6; D not resolved. Per germline, CDR1 SGHVS and CDR2 FNYEAQ. V was cut by 5 bases and J by 0 bases, with 5 bases left in between. The CDR3 totals 14 residues.

This chain joins TRBV7-9 and TRBJ2-7; TRBD1 agrees at 7 bases. The V segment lost 5 bases and the J segment 0 bases; nucleotides outside the gene matches: 7. Per germline, CDR1 SEHNR and CDR2 FQNEAQ (reference sequence). The CDR3 spans 15 residues. The DNA of the CDR3 is TGTGCCAGCAGCATACAGGGGACACGCTCCTACGAGCAGTACTTC. It codes for CASSIQGTRSYEQYF.

This clonotype was picked up many times. The rearrangement uses TRBV2 and TRBJ2-7; D is perhaps TRBD1 (5 bases). V shed 6 bases and J shed 5 bases, with 23 bases lying between them. From germline, CDR1 is SNHLY and CDR2 FYNNEI. The CDR3 is made up of 16 amino acids. CDR3 in amino acids: CASSKRQTFQVDEQYF. The CDR3 DNA reads TGTGCCAGCAGCAAACGACAGACCTTCCAGGTCGACGAGCAGTACTTC.

This clonotype came up a few times. The V gene is TRBV12-3 or TRBV12-4, the J gene TRBJ2-7; TRBD1 matches 9 bases. This CDR3 spans 16 amino acids. Germline trimming cut 5 bases from V and 0 bases from J; bases unmatched to any gene: 8. CDR3 DNA: TGTGCCAGCAGTCCCGGGACAGGGTTAAGCTCCTACGAGCAGTACTTC. Amino acid sequence: CASSPGTGLSSYEQYF.

This clonotype appeared a few times. V is TRBV20-1 and J is TRBJ2-3; D is perhaps TRBD1 (6 bases). Germline CDR1 is DFQATT and CDR2 is SNEGSKA (reference sequence). The V gene lost 5 bases and the J gene lost 3 bases, with 9 bases spanning the gap. The CDR3 contains 12 residues. The CDR3 DNA reads as TGCAGTGCTCCCACAGGGACAGATACGCAGTATTTT. As protein: CSAPTGTDTQYF.

The rearrangement uses TRBV10-2 and TRBJ2-6, with D unresolved. Trimming took off 10 bases at V and 3 bases at J, with 13 bases between the two ends. Germline-derived CDR1 and CDR2 are WSHSY and SAAADI. The CDR3 has 14 residues. The CDR3 is CATSLMFGANVLTF. CDR3 DNA sequence: TGCGCCACATCGTTGATGTTTGGGGCCAACGTCCTGACTTTC.

This clonotype was recorded a few times. The rearrangement joins TRBV29-1 to TRBJ2-7; D uncertain. This CDR3 has 13 residues. From germline, CDR1 is SQVTM and CDR2 ANQGSEA. V shed 7 bases and J shed 3 bases, with 16 bases lying between them. The CDR3 region is CSALTLEDYEQYF. Here the CDR3 DNA reads TGCAGCGCCTTGACCCTTGAAGACTACGAGCAGTACTTC.

This clonotype occurred many times. The chain employs TRBV2 and TRBJ1-5; weak D call: TRBD1 (5 bases). Trimming removed 6 bases at V and 9 bases at J, with 15 bases between. CDR3 length equals 13 residues. Germline CDR1 reads SNHLY; CDR2 reads FYNNEI. This CDR3 is CASRDSPLGPQHF. For the CDR3, the DNA is TGTGCCAGCAGAGACAGTCCCCTTGGGCCCCAGCATTTT.

The J gene is TRBJ2-2, the V gene TRBV7-2, with 7 bases matching TRBD1. The ends lost 3 bases at V and 1 base at J; junction bases unmatched: 2. CDR1 is SGHTA and CDR2 is FQGNSA in the germline V gene. The CDR3 is 15 amino acids. Written as DNA, the CDR3 is TGTGCCAGCAGCTTTCGGACAGGGAACACCGGGGAGCTGTTTTTT. It codes for CASSFRTGNTGELFF.

This clonotype was seen at least ten times. This rearrangement joins TRBV20-1 to TRBJ1-6; TRBD1 aligns across 8 bases. The CDR3 has 16 residues. CDR1 is DFQATT, CDR2 SNEGSKA, per germline (reference sequence). Trimming at V came to 3 bases and at J to 1 base, leaving 5 bases not matched to a gene. The CDR3 spells CSARGTGQSYNSPLHF. In DNA form, the CDR3 reads TGCAGTGCTAGGGGGACAGGACAGTCCTATAATTCACCCCTCCACTTT.

This clonotype was recorded a few times. The rearrangement uses TRBV27 and TRBJ2-1, with TRBD1 identical over 10 bases. The CDR3 has 16 residues. After removal of 10 bases from V and 8 bases from J, the junction contained 17 bases not matched to a gene. Germline loops: CDR1 MNHEY, CDR2 SMNVEV (reference sequence). CDR3 DNA sequence: TGTGCCAAAGAGGGTTCGGGGACAGGGGAACAGGATGAGCAGTTCTTC. It codes for CAKEGSGTGEQDEQFF.

The table lists this clonotype with a few counts. The chain links TRBV10-3 to TRBJ2-7, with 9 bases identical to TRBD2. Losses at the gene ends were 7 bases for V and 2 bases for J; bases not matched to a gene: 6. Germline CDR1 ENHRY, CDR2 SYGVKD. The CDR3 contains 14 residues. The CDR3 DNA sequence: TGTGCCATCAACCCTAGCGGGGCCCCCTACGAGCAGTACTTC. Protein product: CAINPSGAPYEQYF.

This chain connects TRBV5-4 to TRBJ2-2; D may be TRBD2 (6 bases). Looked up from germline, CDR1 is SGHNT and CDR2 is YYREEE (reference sequence). Trimming removed 0 bases from V and 3 bases from J, with 12 bases in between. The CDR3 has 16 residues. The CDR3 loop is CASSLVPSDYTGELFF. DNA of the CDR3: TGTGCCAGCAGCTTGGTTCCTAGCGATTACACCGGGGAGCTGTTTTTT.

The chain links TRBV2 to TRBJ2-2; possible D gene TRBD1, 7 bases. The CDR3 spans 15 residues. CDR1 SNHLY and CDR2 FYNNEI come from the germline V gene. V lost 8 bases, J lost 0 bases, and 13 bases lay in between. CDR3 sequence (DNA): TGTGCCAGCGGAGGGGGCATCGCGAACACCGGGGAGCTGTTTTTT. Protein sequence: CASGGGIANTGELFF.

The rearrangement joins TRBV5-6 to TRBJ2-1; possible D gene TRBD1, 5 bases. The CDR3 length is 18 residues. Trimming shortened V by 3 bases and J by 0 bases, and 19 bases separated the two germline ends. Germline CDR1 and CDR2: SGHDT and YYEEEE. The CDR3 region is CASSSPPGPLFSYNEQFF. CDR3 in DNA: TGTGCCAGCAGCTCCCCCCCAGGGCCCTTATTCTCCTACAATGAGCAGTTCTTC.

Only a few counts were recorded for this clonotype. The chain is built from TRBV11-2 and TRBJ2-2; the D call may be TRBD1 or TRBD2 (5 bases each). This CDR3 is 15 amino acids long. The V and J ends lost 5 bases and 2 bases respectively, with 12 bases between them. Germline CDR1 reads SGHAT; CDR2 reads FQNNGV. The CDR3 loop is CASSHSGGNTGELFF. CDR3 nucleotides: TGTGCCAGCAGCCACAGTGGGGGAAACACCGGGGAGCTGTTTTTT.

This clonotype was seen more than once but under ten times. The gene calls are TRBV27 and TRBJ2-7; 7 nucleotides agree with TRBD2. This CDR3 is 12 amino acids long. Germline CDR1 MNHEY, CDR2 SMNVEV (reference sequence). Losses at the gene ends were 3 bases for V and 12 bases for J; bases not matched to a gene: 8. The CDR3 loop is CASSFGGEEWYF. In DNA, the CDR3 is TGTGCCAGCAGTTTTGGGGGGGAAGAATGGTACTTC.

This clonotype was counted a few times. Written as DNA, the CDR3 is TGTGCCAGCAGCTTAGAGCCTGGGGTACCCACTGAAGCTTTCTTT. It translates to CASSLEPGVPTEAFF. The V and J genes are TRBV7-2 and TRBJ1-1; D not resolved. The germline V and J ends were trimmed by 1 base and 4 bases, with 13 bases remaining between them. CDR1 and CDR2 from the germline V gene are SGHTA and FQGNSA. This CDR3 contains 15 residues.